This T cell receptor (beta chain) was captured by sequencing in a study of T cells after yellow fever vaccination. Whole-study results and caveats: Boosting was followed by the reappearance of most primary-vaccination clones (roughly 95% CD4, about 88% CD8). The secondary T-cell response peaked on day 5, not day 15, but was weaker.

Template switching by 5'RACE produced TCR cDNA, adding a universal primer site and UMIs. From the 5' RACE reads, TCRdb called clonotypes with MiXCR, one entry per CDR3 protein. The table has 620,000 or so distinct CDR3 sequences, about a sixth seen once. The sample holds many counts of this clonotype. Its matching antigen is unknown. Germline loops: CDR1 MGHRA, CDR2 YSYEKL. CDR3 length: 16 amino acids. V was shortened by 4 bases and J by 0 bases, with 14 bases between the two germline ends. The rearrangement joins TRBV4-1 to TRBJ2-3, with D tentatively TRBD1 or TRBD2 (5 bases each). This receptor was identified in a young man who received the YFV17D yellow fever vaccine. The input for sequencing was PBMCs, taken around 5 days after the first yellow fever vaccination. The CDR3 coding sequence is TGCGCCAGCAGCCGCCGAGGGGATTTTAGCACAGATACGCAGTATTTT. Translated, it gives CASSRRGDFSTDTQYF.